This TCR beta chain is drawn from a study of human T cells and chemical hapten exposure. TCRdb independently ran MiXCR on the RACE reads; one entry per CDR3 protein. The sample has 150,000 to 200,000 distinct CDR3 sequences, about 25% seen once. Time point described: patch test 3, about 24 weeks after DPC sensitization. As to treatment: therapeutic diphenylcyclopropenone sensitization with weekly scalp DPC. This clonotype came up a few times. The source is a woman aged 40-49 years with alopecia areata. Some clones in this sample may be carry-over from other donors' samples. The sequencing used whole blood, collected in connection with sensitization to the hapten diphenylcyclopropenone (DPC).

The chain's CDR3 is CASTGWNTEAFF. CDR3 in DNA: TGTGCCAGCACAGGGTGGAACACTGAAGCTTTCTTT. This chain joins TRBV2 and TRBJ1-1; a possible D gene is TRBD1 (5 bases). CDR3 length: 12 residues. Germline V gene sequence: CDR1 SNHLY, CDR2 FYNNEI. Trimming took off 7 bases at V and 1 base at J, with 7 bases between the two ends.